The 8 T cell receptor beta chains given below trace back to one sample, sequenced in a study of T-cell memory formation after mild COVID-19. MiXCR, run by TCRdb on the 5' RACE reads, gives a single entry per CDR3 protein. Of around 440,000 distinct CDR3 sequences listed, approximately 18% are singletons. Sequencing used PBMCs or a T cell subset sorted from them (not recorded which). The receptor set was obtained from an adult woman who had mild COVID-19 (a few samples of this study predate the infection). Cell type and time point are not known.

The chain carries TRBV3-1 and TRBJ2-3, with no clear D. V was trimmed by 6 bases and J by 7 bases, leaving 5 bases between them. Germline assignment: CDR1 LGHDT and CDR2 YNNKEL (reference sequence). The CDR3 has 10 amino acids. CDR3 sequence (DNA): TGTGCCAGCAGTCTTAATACGCAGTATTTT. Protein sequence: CASSLNTQYF.

The chain couples TRBV28 to TRBJ2-7, with D perhaps matching TRBD1 or TRBD2 (5 bases each). Deletions cut 8 bases from V and 3 bases from J, with 14 bases between. CDR1 and CDR2 from the germline V gene are MDHEN and SYDVKM. The CDR3 covers 13 residues. The DNA of the CDR3 is TGTGCCAGCCGGCCAGGGACCATCTACGAGCAGTACTTC. As protein: CASRPGTIYEQYF.

The gene calls are TRBV28 and TRBJ2-7, with 7 bases aligning to TRBD2. CDR1 is MDHEN, CDR2 SYDVKM, per germline. This CDR3 comprises 15 residues. Trimming at V came to 6 bases and at J to 2 bases, leaving 10 bases not matched to a gene. Here the CDR3 reads CASSSRTSNTYEQYF. In nucleotides, the CDR3 is TGTGCCAGCAGCTCCCGGACTAGTAATACCTACGAGCAGTACTTC.

This clonotype was found a few times. This sequence joins TRBV7-2 and TRBJ2-5; maybe TRBD1 (5 bases). Per germline, CDR1 SGHTA and CDR2 FQGNSA. The V end was cut by 1 base, the J end by 5 bases, with 11 bases between. The CDR3 runs to 14 residues. The CDR3 reads CASSLEPRVETQYF. CDR3 in DNA: TGTGCCAGCAGCTTAGAACCCAGGGTCGAGACCCAGTACTTC.

This clonotype was detected a few times. J is TRBJ2-7 and V is TRBV4-1; D uncertain. Per germline, CDR1 MGHRA and CDR2 YSYEKL. The V and J ends lost 1 base and 2 bases respectively, with 6 bases between them. The CDR3 runs 13 residues. CDR3 loop: CASSQAETYEQYF. CDR3 nucleotides: TGCGCCAGCAGCCAAGCGGAGACCTACGAGCAGTACTTC.

The chain combines TRBV2 with TRBJ2-5; D is perhaps TRBD2 (6 bases). The V gene lost 7 bases and the J gene lost 4 bases, with 16 bases spanning the gap. Per the germline V gene, CDR1 is SNHLY and CDR2 is FYNNEI. The CDR3 length is 14 residues. CDR3 coding DNA: TGTGCCAGCAACCCGGTCGGCGGGGTAGAGACCCAGTACTTC. It is translated as CASNPVGGVETQYF.

This clonotype appeared a few times. The chain uses TRBV5-1 and TRBJ2-1; D might be TRBD2 (6 bases). V gave up 0 bases and J gave up 7 bases, with 8 bases separating them. Germline CDR1 SGHRS, CDR2 YFSETQ. CDR3 size: 13 residues. As DNA, the CDR3 is TGCGCCAGCAGCTTGGAACTAGCAAATGAGCAGTTCTTC. This encodes CASSLELANEQFF.

V is TRBV3-1 and J is TRBJ1-2; D not certain. CDR1 LGHDT and CDR2 YNNKEL come from the germline V gene (reference sequence). CDR3 length equals 13 residues. V was pared by 1 base and J by 3 bases, with 6 bases between. The CDR3 DNA reads TGTGCCAGCAGCCAAGGGCAGGACTATGGCTACACCTTC. This gives the protein CASSQGQDYGYTF.